This entry is about one T cell receptor beta chain. Clones were sequenced by immunoSEQ multiplex PCR, and TCRdb holds only the in-frame ones, with some missing. Here the sample spans 85,000 to 130,000 clones, less than 90% being singletons. CDR3 length: 15 residues. From germline, CDR1 is MNHNS and CDR2 SASEGT. V was clipped by 3 bases and J by 0 bases, with 10 bases between them. The sample belongs to a study of cytomegalovirus exposure and HLA in healthy donors. In the study overall: It was reported in a later analysis that the roughly 120 validation repertoires used the same platform as the roughly 670 first-cohort repertoires.

While the first cohort had fewer than 850 subjects, the donors belonged to the separate validation cohort of 100 to 150 subjects. Sequenced: PBMCs. The sequence came from a young woman in good health and CMV-seropositive. The gene calls are TRBV6-1 and TRBJ2-3; tentatively, D is TRBD1 (5 bases). CDR3 in amino acids: CASSELQGSTDTQYF. The CDR3 coding sequence is TGTGCCAGCAGTGAGCTGCAGGGTAGCACAGATACGCAGTATTTT.